Listed below are T cell receptor beta chains from one sample, sequenced in a study of T-cell memory formation after mild COVID-19. TCRdb re-called the 5' RACE reads through MiXCR, storing one row per CDR3 protein. The sample includes 110,000 to 150,000 distinct CDR3 sequences, under 30% seen only once; the top ten take around 24%. The sequencing input was PBMCs or a T cell subset sorted from them (not recorded which). The receptors were gathered from an adult woman who had mild COVID-19 (a few samples of this study predate the infection). Cell type and time point are not known. Each CDR3 is given with its conserved first and last residue.

TRBV5-1	TRBJ2-5	CASSLAGDGTQYF
TRBV29-1	TRBJ2-1	CSVTGHTYNEQFF
TRBV12-3/TRBV12-4	TRBJ2-7	CASSFSVSSTSEQYF
TRBV14	TRBJ1-1	CASSQAGENTEAFF
TRBV20-1	TRBJ2-1	CSASPRGTSGPSYNEQFF
TRBV4-2	TRBJ2-2	CASSQDIPGVFYAGELFF
TRBV6-5	TRBJ2-3	CASSYSGLGGSTDTQYF
TRBV4-3	TRBJ1-6	CASSQDWDRGNSPLHF
TRBV4-1	TRBJ1-6	CASSQDFGTGYSPLHF
TRBV12-3/TRBV12-4	TRBJ1-5	CASKDSGREGQPQHF
TRBV7-9	TRBJ2-1	CASSLAASLIYNEQFF
TRBV11-2	TRBJ2-1	CASSLEGLAGYSGSYNEQFF
TRBV5-6	TRBJ2-1	CASSPPGQHNEQFF
TRBV9	TRBJ1-5	CASSLTGNQPQHF
TRBV20-1	TRBJ2-1	CSAKGVASGDHNEQFF
TRBV5-6	TRBJ2-3	CASTTGGWADTQYF
TRBV7-3	TRBJ2-1	CASSLPPYNEQFF
TRBV13	TRBJ2-1	CASSLQGVVGNEQFF
TRBV7-9	TRBJ1-2	CASSLSDRNYGYTF
TRBV24-1	TRBJ2-1	CATSDLTRGLHNEQFF
TRBV24-1	TRBJ1-2	CATSDFDSSYYGYTF
TRBV7-9	TRBJ2-3	CASSLGIAGSTDTQYF
TRBV27	TRBJ2-1	CTSSLSPRQGIKQFF
TRBV25-1	TRBJ1-2	CASSELTEGGDGYTF
TRBV7-9	TRBJ1-1	CASRTGGRTEAFF
TRBV4-2	TRBJ2-3	CASSQEGLATDTQYF
TRBV14	TRBJ2-1	CASSQVWHEQFF
TRBV7-8	TRBJ2-2	CASSLERSTEASNTGELFF
TRBV2	TRBJ2-7	CASDLGEYEQYF
TRBV7-8	TRBJ2-3	CASSLVAGPSTDTQYF
TRBV7-2	TRBJ2-3	CASLRFGGGITDTQYF